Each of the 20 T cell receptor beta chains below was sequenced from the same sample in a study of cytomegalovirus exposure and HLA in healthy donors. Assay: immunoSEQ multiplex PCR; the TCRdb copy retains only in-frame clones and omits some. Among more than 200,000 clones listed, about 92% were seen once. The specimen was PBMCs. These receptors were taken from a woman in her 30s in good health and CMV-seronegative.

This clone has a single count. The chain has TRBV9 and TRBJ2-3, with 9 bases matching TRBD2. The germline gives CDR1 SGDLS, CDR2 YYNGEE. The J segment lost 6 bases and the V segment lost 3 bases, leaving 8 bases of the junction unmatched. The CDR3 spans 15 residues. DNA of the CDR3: TGTGCCAGCAGCGGTAGCGGGGGTGCCGGGGATACGCAGTATTTT. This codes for CASSGSGGAGDTQYF.

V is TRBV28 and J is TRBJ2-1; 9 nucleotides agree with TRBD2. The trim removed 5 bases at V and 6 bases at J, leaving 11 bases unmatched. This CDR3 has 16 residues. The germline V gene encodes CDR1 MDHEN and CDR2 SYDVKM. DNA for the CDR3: TGTGCCAGCAGTCCCCGGGTAGCGGGAGAGCTCAATGAGCAGTTCTTC. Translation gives CASSPRVAGELNEQFF.

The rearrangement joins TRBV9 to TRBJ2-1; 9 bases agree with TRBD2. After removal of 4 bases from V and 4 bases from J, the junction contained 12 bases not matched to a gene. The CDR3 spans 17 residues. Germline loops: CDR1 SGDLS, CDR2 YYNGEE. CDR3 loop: CASSPVGREGRYNEQFF. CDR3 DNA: TGTGCCAGCAGCCCCGTAGGGCGGGAGGGCCGGTACAATGAGCAGTTCTTC.

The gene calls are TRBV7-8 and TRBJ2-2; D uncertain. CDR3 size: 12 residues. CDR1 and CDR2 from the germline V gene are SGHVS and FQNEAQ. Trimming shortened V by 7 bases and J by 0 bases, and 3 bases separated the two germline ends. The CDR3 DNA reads TGTGCCAGCAAGTCGAACACCGGGGAGCTGTTTTTT. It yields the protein CASKSNTGELFF.

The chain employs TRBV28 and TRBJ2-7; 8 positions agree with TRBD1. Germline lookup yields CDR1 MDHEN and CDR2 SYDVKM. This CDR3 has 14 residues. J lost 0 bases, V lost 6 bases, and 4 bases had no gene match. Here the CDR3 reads CASRSGQDSYEQYF. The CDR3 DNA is TGTGCCAGCAGATCGGGACAGGACTCCTACGAGCAGTACTTC.

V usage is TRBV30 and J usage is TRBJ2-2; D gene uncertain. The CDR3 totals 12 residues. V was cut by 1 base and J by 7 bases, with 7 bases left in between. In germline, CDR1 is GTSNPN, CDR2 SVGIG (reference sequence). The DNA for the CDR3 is TGTGCCTGGAGTGGTGTGGTCGGGGAGCTGTTTTTT. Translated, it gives CAWSGVVGELFF.

The CDR3 loop reads CASSPAGTINEQFF. The CDR3 nucleotides read TGTGCCAGCAGCCCAGCCGGGACTATCAATGAGCAGTTCTTC. The V and J genes are TRBV27 and TRBJ2-1, with 7 bases aligning to TRBD2. The CDR3 has 14 amino acids. The junction had 8 bases not matched to a gene; V was cut back by 6 bases and J by 6 bases. CDR1 and CDR2 (germline): MNHEY, SMNVEV (reference sequence).

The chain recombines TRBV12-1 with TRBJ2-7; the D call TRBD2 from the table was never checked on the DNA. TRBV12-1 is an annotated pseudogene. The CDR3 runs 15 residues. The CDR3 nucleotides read TGTGCCAGCACCAGAGGGACTAGCGTATCCTACGAGCAGTACTTC. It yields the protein CASTRGTSVSYEQYF.

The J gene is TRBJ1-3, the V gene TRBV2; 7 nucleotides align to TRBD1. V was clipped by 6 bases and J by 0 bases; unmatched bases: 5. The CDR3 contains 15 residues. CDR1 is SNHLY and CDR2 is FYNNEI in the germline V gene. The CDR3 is CASSEQGRSGNTIYF. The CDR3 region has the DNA TGTGCCAGCAGCGAACAGGGGCGCTCTGGAAACACCATATATTTT.

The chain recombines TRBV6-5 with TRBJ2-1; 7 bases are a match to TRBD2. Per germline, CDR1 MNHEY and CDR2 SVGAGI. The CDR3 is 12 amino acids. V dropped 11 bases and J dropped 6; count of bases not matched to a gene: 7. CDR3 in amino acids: CAVGLGTNEQFF. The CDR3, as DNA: TGTGCCGTTGGACTAGGGACCAATGAGCAGTTCTTC.

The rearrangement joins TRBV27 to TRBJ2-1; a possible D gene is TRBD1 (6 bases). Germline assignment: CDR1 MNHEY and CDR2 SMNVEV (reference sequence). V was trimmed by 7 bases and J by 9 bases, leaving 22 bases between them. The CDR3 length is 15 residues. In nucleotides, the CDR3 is TGTGCCAGCAAAGAAACAACAGGGTCCTTGGGTGAGCAGTTCTTC. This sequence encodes CASKETTGSLGEQFF.

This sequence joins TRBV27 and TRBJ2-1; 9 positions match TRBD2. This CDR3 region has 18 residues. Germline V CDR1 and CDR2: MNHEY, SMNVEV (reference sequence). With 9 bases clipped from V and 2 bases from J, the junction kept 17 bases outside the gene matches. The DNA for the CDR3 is TGTGCCAGTTCCCTCCTAACTATAGCGGGAGTTGCCTACAATGAGCAGTTCTTC. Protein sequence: CASSLLTIAGVAYNEQFF.

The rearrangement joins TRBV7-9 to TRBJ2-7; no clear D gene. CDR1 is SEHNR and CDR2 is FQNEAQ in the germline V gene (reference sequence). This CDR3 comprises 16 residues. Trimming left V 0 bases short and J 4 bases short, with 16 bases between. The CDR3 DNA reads TGTGCCAGCAGCTTAGCTCGTGGGCCCCAGGCGTACGAGCAGTACTTC. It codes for CASSLARGPQAYEQYF.

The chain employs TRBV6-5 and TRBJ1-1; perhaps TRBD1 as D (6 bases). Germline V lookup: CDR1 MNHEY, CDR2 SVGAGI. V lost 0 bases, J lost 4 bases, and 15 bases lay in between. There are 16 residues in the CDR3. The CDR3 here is CASSYSGALSGTEAFF. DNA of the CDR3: TGTGCCAGCAGTTACTCGGGGGCATTATCGGGCACTGAAGCTTTCTTT.

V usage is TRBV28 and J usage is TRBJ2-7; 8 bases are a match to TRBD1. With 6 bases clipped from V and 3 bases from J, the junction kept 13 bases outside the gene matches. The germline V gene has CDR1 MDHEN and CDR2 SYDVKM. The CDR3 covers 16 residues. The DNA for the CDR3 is TGTGCCAGCAGAGGGACCGAGACAGGGGTGGGCTACGAGCAGTACTTC. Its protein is CASRGTETGVGYEQYF.

In DNA form, the CDR3 reads TGCGCCAGCAGCCTCGCGGCTAGCGAGTCAGATACGCAGTATTTT. Residues: CASSLAASESDTQYF. The chain recombines TRBV4-1 with TRBJ2-3, with a possible D match to TRBD2 (6 bases). Germline CDR1 reads MGHRA; CDR2 reads YSYEKL. V lost 4 bases and J 4 bases, leaving 15 bases between the germline ends. The CDR3 is 15 residues long.

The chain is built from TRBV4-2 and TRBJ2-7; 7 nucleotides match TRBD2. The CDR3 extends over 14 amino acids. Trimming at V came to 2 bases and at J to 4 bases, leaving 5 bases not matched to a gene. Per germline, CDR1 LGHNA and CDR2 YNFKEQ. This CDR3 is CASSQTWTSYEQYF. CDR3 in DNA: TGTGCCAGCAGCCAAACATGGACTAGTTACGAGCAGTACTTC.

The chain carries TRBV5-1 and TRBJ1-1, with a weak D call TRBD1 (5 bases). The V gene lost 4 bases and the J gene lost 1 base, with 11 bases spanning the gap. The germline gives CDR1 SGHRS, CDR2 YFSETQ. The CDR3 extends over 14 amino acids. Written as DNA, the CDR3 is TGCGCCAGCAGCATGGGACTGTCGAACACTGAAGCTTTCTTT. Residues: CASSMGLSNTEAFF.

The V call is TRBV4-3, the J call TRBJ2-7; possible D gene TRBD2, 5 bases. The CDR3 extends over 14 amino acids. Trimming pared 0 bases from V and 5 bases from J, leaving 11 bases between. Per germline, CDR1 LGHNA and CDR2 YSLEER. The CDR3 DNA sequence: TGCGCCAGCAGCCAAGACCCCTGGCGGGACGAGCAGTACTTC. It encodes CASSQDPWRDEQYF.

DNA of the CDR3: TGCGCCAGCAGCCACTCGGGACAGGGGGTCTATGGCTACACCTTC. This translates into CASSHSGQGVYGYTF. The chain couples TRBV4-3 to TRBJ1-2, with 11 bases that match TRBD1. V lost 3 bases, J lost 4 bases, and 4 bases stayed unmatched. CDR3 length: 15 amino acids. From germline, CDR1 is LGHNA and CDR2 YSLEER.